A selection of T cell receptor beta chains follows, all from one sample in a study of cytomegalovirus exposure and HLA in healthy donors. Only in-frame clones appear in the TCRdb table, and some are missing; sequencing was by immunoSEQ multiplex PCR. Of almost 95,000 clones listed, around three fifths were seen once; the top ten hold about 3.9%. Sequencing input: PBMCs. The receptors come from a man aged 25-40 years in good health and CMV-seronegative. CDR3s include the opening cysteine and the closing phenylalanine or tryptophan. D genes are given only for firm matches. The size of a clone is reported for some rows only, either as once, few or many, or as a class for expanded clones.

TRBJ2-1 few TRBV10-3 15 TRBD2 CAISDSGGGRDEQFF TGTGCCATCAGTGATAGCGGGGGAGGTAGGGATGAGCAGTTCTTC
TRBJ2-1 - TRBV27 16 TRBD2 CASRGTSGRIYNEQFF TGTGCCAGCAGGGGGACTAGCGGGAGAATCTACAATGAGCAGTTCTTC
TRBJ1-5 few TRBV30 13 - CAWSPTRNQPQHF TGTGCCTGGAGCCCGACACGGAATCAGCCCCAGCATTTT
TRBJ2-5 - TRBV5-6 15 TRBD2 CASSIPRSGGETQYF TGTGCCAGCAGCATCCCGAGGAGCGGGGGAGAGACCCAGTACTTC
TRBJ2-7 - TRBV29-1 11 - CSVRRGGEQYF TGCAGCGTAAGGCGGGGAGGCGAGCAGTACTTC
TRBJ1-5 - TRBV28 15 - CAVHRGGRDNQPQHF TGTGCCGTCCACCGGGGTGGCAGAGACAATCAGCCCCAGCATTTT
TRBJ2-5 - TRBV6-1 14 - CASTILQGAQTQYF TGTGCCAGCACCATATTACAAGGAGCCCAGACCCAGTACTTC
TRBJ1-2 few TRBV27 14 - CASRPLGEGYGYTF TGTGCCAGCAGACCCCTCGGGGAAGGCTATGGCTACACCTTC
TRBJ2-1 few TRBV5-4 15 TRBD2 CASSLIDSGRNEQFF TGTGCCAGCAGCTTGATCGATAGCGGGAGGAATGAGCAGTTCTTC
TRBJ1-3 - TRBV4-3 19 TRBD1 CASSSHLVGQGAGGNTIYF TGCGCCAGCAGCTCACACCTAGTTGGACAGGGGGCGGGAGGAAACACCATATATTTT
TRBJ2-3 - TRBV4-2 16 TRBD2 CASSQDGRAVADTQYF TGTGCCAGCAGCCAAGACGGGAGGGCGGTCGCGGATACGCAGTATTTT
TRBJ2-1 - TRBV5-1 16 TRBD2 CASSFVAAGGGNEQFF TGCGCCAGCAGCTTTGTCGCTGCGGGAGGAGGGAATGAGCAGTTCTTC
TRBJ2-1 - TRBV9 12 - CASKGVGNEQFF TGTGCCTCCAAGGGGGTGGGGAATGAGCAGTTCTTC
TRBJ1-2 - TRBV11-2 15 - CASSPRLQGSDGYTF TGTGCCAGCAGCCCACGGTTACAGGGTTCGGATGGCTACACCTTC
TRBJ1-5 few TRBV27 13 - CASSLSRYQPQHF TGTGCCAGCAGTTTGTCGAGATATCAGCCCCAGCATTTT
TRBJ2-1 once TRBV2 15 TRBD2 CASSEASGSFDEQFF TGTGCCAGCAGTGAGGCCAGCGGGAGCTTCGATGAGCAGTTCTTC
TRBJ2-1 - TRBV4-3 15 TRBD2 CASSPGLAGDNEQFF TGCGCCAGCAGCCCGGGACTAGCGGGAGACAATGAGCAGTTCTTC
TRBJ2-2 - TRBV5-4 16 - CASSFLQVTNTGELFF TGTGCCAGCAGCTTTTTACAGGTCACCAACACCGGGGAGCTGTTTTTT
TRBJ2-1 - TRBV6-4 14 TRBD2 CASSDSSGSGVQFF TGTGCCAGCAGTGACTCCAGCGGGAGTGGGGTGCAGTTCTTC
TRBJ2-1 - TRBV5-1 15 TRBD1 CASSPNRGPSNEQFF TGCGCCAGCAGCCCTAACAGGGGGCCCAGTAATGAGCAGTTCTTC
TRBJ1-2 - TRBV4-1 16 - CASSQDSGGSAAGYTF TGCGCCAGCAGCCAAGATTCAGGAGGGAGTGCCGCTGGCTACACCTTC
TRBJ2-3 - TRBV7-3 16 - CASSLWGGASTDTQYF TGTGCCAGCAGCTTATGGGGCGGAGCTAGCACAGATACGCAGTATTTT
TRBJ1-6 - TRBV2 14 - CASSLDSYNSPLHF TGTGCCAGCAGTTTAGACTCCTATAATTCACCCCTCCACTTT
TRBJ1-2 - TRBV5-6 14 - CASGRDQGSYGYTF TGTGCCAGCGGGCGGGACCAGGGCTCCTATGGCTACACCTTC
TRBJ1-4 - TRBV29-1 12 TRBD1 CSVGTGGEKLFF TGCAGCGTTGGTACAGGGGGCGAAAAACTGTTTTTT
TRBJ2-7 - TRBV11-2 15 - CASRGGRGGTYEQYF TGTGCCAGCAGAGGGGGGAGGGGCGGAACCTACGAGCAGTACTTC
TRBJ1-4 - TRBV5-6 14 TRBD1 CASSLPDRGEKLFF TGTGCCAGCAGTCTCCCGGACAGGGGAGAAAAACTGTTTTTT
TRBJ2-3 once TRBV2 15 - CATRVGGLGTDTQYF TGTGCCACCCGCGTCGGGGGGCTGGGCACAGATACGCAGTATTTT
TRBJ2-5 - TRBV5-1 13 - CASSLDVEETQYF TGCGCCAGCAGCTTGGATGTCGAAGAGACCCAGTACTTC
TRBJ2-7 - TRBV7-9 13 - CASSSRGGHEQYF TGTGCCAGCAGCTCTCGCGGCGGCCACGAGCAGTACTTC
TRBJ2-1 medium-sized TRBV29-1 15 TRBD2 CSVEYTSGDYNEQFF TGCAGCGTTGAATACACTAGCGGGGACTACAATGAGCAGTTCTTC
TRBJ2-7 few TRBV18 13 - CASSFGSSYEQYF TGTGCCAGCTCATTCGGGAGCTCCTACGAGCAGTACTTC
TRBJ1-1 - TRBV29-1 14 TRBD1 CSLPGQGADTEAFF TGCAGCCTCCCTGGACAGGGGGCCGACACTGAAGCTTTCTTT
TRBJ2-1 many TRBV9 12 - CASSPGGDEQFF TGTGCCAGCAGCCCCGGGGGTGATGAGCAGTTCTTC
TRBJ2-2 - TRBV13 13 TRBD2 CASGRALVGELFF TGTGCCAGCGGGAGGGCCCTCGTTGGGGAGCTGTTTTTT
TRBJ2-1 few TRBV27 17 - CASSSRVDVPTYNEQFF TGTGCCAGCAGTTCGAGGGTGGACGTCCCTACCTACAATGAGCAGTTCTTC
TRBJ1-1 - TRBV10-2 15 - CASRGGGTGNTEAFF TGCGCCAGCAGAGGGGGGGGCACAGGAAACACTGAAGCTTTCTTT
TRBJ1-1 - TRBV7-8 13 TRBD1 CASSSRDSYEAFF TGTGCCAGCAGCTCGAGGGACAGCTATGAAGCTTTCTTT
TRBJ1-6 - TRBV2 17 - CASRTGRGGSYNSPLHF TGTGCCAGCAGGACAGGAAGGGGTGGCTCCTATAATTCACCCCTCCACTTT
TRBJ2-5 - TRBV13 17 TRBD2 CASRLAGGGLIRETQYF TGTGCCAGCAGACTAGCGGGGGGGGGTCTCATAAGGGAGACCCAGTACTTC